This T cell receptor (beta chain) was identified during a study of T cells in Graves' hyperthyroidism and ophthalmopathy (dated by TCRdb to between 2018 and 2021). Concerning the study at large: Peripheral blood was sampled at the time of initial diagnosis, prior to any treatment. Thyroid tissue and blood T-cell repertoires from about six Graves' hyperthyroidism patients were also compared in the study. The approximately 100 discovery patients were randomly split 7:3 into training and test sets. An independent validation cohort of under 20 hyperthyroidism patients and approximately 15 patients who later progressed to ophthalmopathy tested prospective prediction of ophthalmopathy. The paper describes TCR Vbeta CDR3 sequencing of about 140 peripheral blood samples, made up of 43 ophthalmopathy patients, 70 to 80 hyperthyroidism patients and roughly 17 progressor patients. After sampling, hyperthyroidism patients received methimazole starting at 30 mg daily, and ophthalmopathy patients received high-dose intravenous methylprednisolone. To identify TCR V-J signatures that set the groups apart, the researchers used a discovery cohort of approximately 98 patients, made up of 40 to 45 with Graves' ophthalmopathy and some 60 with stable Graves' hyperthyroidism.

The CDR3 contains 16 residues, cysteine and phenylalanine counted. This entry keeps only the CDR3 DNA: 48 bases, framed from base 1. V is trimmed back by 5 bases and J by 0 bases, and the junction contains 10 bases that no gene match accounts for. The germline V gene (reference sequence) gives CDR1 as PRHDT and CDR2 as FYEKMQ. The TCR beta CDR3 regions were amplified from the RNA transcripts. For the first round of RT-PCR on the TCR CDR3, the HTBI primer set was used together with the Qiagen OneStep RT-PCR kit. Libraries were constructed in a second round of multiplex PCR, after which size selection and purification were performed. The libraries were sequenced on an Illumina HiSeq2000 using paired-end 100 bp reads. Per the authors' processing: SOAPnuke was used to process the raw data, removing reads that contained adapters or uncalled bases, had a mean Phred below 15, or lacked an exact match to the constant primer or identifier. COPE v1.2.5 was used to merge the high-quality paired reads, and each unique nucleotide sequence was defined as a clonotype. Clonotypes were aligned to IMGT TRBV, TRBD and TRBJ reference segments using MiTCR v1.1. The analysis was restricted to V-J combinations with a frequency above 0.0001, which together covered 98% to 99.2% of the repertoires. The TCS score was defined as the ratio of F50 (clonal expansion) to E x V (chaos), calculated using BLOSUM62-based TCRdist between CDR3 peptides within each V-J. Welch's t-statistics and random forest reduced around 510 V-J features to 13, which were used in a naive Bayes classifier (R e1071). Through fastp at Q25 and MiXCR, TCRdb rebuilt clones from the public reads, retaining in-frame beta chains. Rows merge per CDR3 protein into single entries with the most common DNA and genes. The V and J calls and clone size come from TCRdb's table, not from the authors' own analysis. This sample is represented by about 500,000 distinct CDR3 sequences; 15% to 20% of them were singletons. The top ten hold around 19% of the sample.

This clonotype appeared many times. It has no known antigen specificity. No clone much larger than this one lies a single base away; base qualities are absent. Stable Graves' hyperthyroidism was defined as no progression to ophthalmopathy during 18 months of follow-up. Hyperthyroidism patients were newly diagnosed, with disease duration under 2 months, and aged 18 to 65 years. Any patient with an uncontrolled infection, another autoimmune disease, pregnancy or lactation was excluded. Diagnoses relied on clinical symptoms, serum thyroxine and TRAb, thyroid ultrasound and orbital computed tomography. Ficoll-Paque density gradient centrifugation was used to isolate PBMCs from about 10 ml of fresh peripheral blood. Total RNA was extracted using Trizol reagent, and RNA quality was assessed on an Agilent 2100 Bioanalyzer. Study-level results and caveats: In validation, the model predicted progression to ophthalmopathy a median of approximately 6.3 months before onset, with roughly 70% sensitivity and roughly 73% specificity. A model built on a 13 V-J signature distinguished ophthalmopathy from stable hyperthyroidism, reaching 85% to 90% sensitivity and 81.08% specificity in cross-validation and 80%/75% in testing. Most expanded thyroid clonotypes (frequency above 0.001) were also detected in blood, a finding suggesting that blood repertoires may reflect thyroid immune responses. Sample size was not statistically predetermined, and blinding of investigators to group allocation was not performed.

This TCR came from a woman between 18 and 29 years old with Graves' hyperthyroidism. The sequence is built from TRBV13 and TRBJ2-7; 7 middle bases align to TRBD1. Sequencing was performed on blood. The CDR3 protein is CASSDERGRASYEQYF. The nucleotide sequence reads TGTGCCAGCAGCGACGAGAGGGGGCGGGCCTCCTACGAGCAGTACTTC.